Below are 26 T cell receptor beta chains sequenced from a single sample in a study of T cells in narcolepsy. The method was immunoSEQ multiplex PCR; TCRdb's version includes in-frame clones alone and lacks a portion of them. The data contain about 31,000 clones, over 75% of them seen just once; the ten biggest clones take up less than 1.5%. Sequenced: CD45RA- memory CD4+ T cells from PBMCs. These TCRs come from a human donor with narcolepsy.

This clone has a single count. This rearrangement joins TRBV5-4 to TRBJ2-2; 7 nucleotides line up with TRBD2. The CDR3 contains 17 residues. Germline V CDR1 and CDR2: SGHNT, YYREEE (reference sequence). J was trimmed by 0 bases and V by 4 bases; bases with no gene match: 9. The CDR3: CASSPRAGKANTGELFF. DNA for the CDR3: TGTGCCAGCAGCCCCAGAGCGGGAAAAGCGAACACCGGGGAGCTGTTTTTT.

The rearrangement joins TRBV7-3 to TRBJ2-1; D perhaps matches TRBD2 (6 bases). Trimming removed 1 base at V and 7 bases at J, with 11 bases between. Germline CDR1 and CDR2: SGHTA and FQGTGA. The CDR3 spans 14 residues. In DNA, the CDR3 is TGTGCCAGCAGCTTAAGTGGTCTAGCGAATGAGCAGTTCTTC. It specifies CASSLSGLANEQFF.

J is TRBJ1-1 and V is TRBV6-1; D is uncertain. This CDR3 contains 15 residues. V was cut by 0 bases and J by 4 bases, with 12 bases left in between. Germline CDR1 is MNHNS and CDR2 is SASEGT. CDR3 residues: CASSEAPGSGTEAFF. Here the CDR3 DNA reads TGTGCCAGCAGTGAAGCGCCGGGAAGCGGCACTGAAGCTTTCTTT.

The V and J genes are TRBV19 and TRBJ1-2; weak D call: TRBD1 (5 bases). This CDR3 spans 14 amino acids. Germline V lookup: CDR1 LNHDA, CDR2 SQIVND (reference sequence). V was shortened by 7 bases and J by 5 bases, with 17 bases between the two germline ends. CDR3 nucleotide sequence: TGTGCCAGTACCGAGAGAGGGGAAGGGTATGGCTACACCTTC. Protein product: CASTERGEGYGYTF.

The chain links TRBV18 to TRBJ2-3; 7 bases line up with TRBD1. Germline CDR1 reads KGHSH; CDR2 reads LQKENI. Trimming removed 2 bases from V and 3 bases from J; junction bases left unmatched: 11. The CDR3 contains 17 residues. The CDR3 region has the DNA TGTGCCAGCTCACCAGCGACAGGGAAGGCCAAAACAGATACGCAGTATTTT. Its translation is CASSPATGKAKTDTQYF.

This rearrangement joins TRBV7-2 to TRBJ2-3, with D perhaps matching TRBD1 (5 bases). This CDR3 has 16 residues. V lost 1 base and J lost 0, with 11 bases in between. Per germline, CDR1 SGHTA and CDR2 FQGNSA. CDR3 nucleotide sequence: TGTGCCAGCAGCTTAGGACAGACAGAGAGCACAGATACGCAGTATTTT. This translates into CASSLGQTESTDTQYF.

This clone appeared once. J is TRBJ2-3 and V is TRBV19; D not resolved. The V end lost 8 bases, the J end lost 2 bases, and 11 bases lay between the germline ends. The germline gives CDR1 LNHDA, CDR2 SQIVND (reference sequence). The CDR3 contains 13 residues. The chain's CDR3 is CASVGPVTDTQYF. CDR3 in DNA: TGTGCCAGTGTTGGTCCGGTCACAGATACGCAGTATTTT.

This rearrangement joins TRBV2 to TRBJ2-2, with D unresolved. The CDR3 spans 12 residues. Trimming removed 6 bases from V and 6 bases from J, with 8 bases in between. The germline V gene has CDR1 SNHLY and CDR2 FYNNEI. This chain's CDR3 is CASRSPAGELFF. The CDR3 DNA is TGTGCCAGCAGATCCCCGGCCGGGGAGCTGTTTTTT.

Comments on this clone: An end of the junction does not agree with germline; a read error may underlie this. CDR3: CASSPGQASLEQFF. The CDR3 DNA is TGTGCTAGCAGTCCGGGACAGGCCTCCCTTGAGCAGTTCTTC. The chain links TRBV7-7 to TRBJ2-1, with 8 bases fitting TRBD1. From germline, CDR1 is SSHAT and CDR2 FNYEAQ (reference sequence). The CDR3 loop spans 14 amino acids.

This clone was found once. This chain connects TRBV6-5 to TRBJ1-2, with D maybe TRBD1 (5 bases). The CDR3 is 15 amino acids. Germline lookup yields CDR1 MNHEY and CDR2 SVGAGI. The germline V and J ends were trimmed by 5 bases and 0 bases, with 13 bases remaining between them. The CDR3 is CASSVTPTANYGYTF. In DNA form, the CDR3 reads TGTGCCAGCAGTGTAACCCCGACAGCTAACTATGGCTACACCTTC.

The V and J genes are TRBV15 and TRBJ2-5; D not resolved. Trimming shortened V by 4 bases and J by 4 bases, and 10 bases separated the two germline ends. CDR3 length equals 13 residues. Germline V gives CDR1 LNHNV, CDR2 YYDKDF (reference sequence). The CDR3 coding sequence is TGTGCCACCAGCAACGCACGGGTAGAGACCCAGTACTTC. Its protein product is CATSNARVETQYF.

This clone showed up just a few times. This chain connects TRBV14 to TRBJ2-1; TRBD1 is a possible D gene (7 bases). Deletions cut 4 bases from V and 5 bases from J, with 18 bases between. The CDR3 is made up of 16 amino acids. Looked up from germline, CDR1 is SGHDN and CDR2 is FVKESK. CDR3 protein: CASSRNQGGLDNEQFF. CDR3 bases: TGTGCCAGCAGCCGGAATCAGGGGGGCCTGGACAATGAGCAGTTCTTC. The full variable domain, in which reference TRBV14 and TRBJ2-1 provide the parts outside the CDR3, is EAGVTQFPSHSVIEKGQTVTLRCDPISGHDNLYWYRRVMGKEIKFLLHFVKESKQDESGMPNNRFLAERTGGTYSTLKVQPAELEDSGVYFCASSRNQGGLDNEQFFGPGTRLTVL.

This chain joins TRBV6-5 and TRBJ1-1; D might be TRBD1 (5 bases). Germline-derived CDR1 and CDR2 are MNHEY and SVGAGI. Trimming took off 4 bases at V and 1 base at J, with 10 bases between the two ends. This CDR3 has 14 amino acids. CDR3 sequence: CASSWDRENTEAFF. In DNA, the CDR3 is TGTGCCAGCAGTTGGGACCGCGAGAACACTGAAGCTTTCTTT.

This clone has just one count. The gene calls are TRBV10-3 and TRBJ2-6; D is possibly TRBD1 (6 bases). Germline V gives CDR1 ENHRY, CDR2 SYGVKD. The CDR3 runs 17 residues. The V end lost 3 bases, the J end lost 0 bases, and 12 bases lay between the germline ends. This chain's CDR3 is CAISDGTPDSGANVLTF. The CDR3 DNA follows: TGTGCCATCAGTGACGGGACACCGGACTCTGGGGCCAACGTCCTGACTTTC.

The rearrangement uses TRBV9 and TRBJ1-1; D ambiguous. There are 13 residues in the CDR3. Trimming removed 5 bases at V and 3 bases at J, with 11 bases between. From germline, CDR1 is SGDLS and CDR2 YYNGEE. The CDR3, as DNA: TGTGCCAGCAGAAACGGCCGTGACACTGAAGCTTTCTTT. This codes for CASRNGRDTEAFF.

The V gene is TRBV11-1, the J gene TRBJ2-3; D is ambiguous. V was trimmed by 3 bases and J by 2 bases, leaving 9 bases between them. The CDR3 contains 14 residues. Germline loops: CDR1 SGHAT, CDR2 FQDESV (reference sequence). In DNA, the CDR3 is TGTGCCAGCAGCTTCGGACGTCCCACAGATACGCAGTATTTT. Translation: CASSFGRPTDTQYF.

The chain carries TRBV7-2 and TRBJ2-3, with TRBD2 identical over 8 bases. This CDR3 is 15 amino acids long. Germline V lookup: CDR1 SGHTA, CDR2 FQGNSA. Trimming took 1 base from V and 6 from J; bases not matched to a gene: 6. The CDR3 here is CASSLGPGGQDTQYF. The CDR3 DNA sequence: TGTGCCAGCAGCTTAGGGCCGGGGGGGCAGGATACGCAGTATTTT.

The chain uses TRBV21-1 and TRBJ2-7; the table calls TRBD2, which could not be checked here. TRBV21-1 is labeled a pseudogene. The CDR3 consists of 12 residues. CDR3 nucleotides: TGTGCCAGCACCCGTGAGTCCTACGAGCAGTACTTC. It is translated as CASTRESYEQYF.

This chain's CDR3 is CASSGGTAYEQYF. The CDR3 DNA follows: TGTGCCAGCTCCGGAGGGACAGCCTACGAGCAGTACTTC. The chain joins TRBV18 to TRBJ2-7; weak D call: TRBD1 (7 bases). V shed 6 bases and J shed 2 bases, with 11 bases lying between them. Germline CDR1 reads KGHSH; CDR2 reads LQKENI. This CDR3 contains 13 residues.

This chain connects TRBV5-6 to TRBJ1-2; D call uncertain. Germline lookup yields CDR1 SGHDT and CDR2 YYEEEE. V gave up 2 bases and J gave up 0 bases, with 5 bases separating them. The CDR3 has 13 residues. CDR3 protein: CASSFTTNYGYTF. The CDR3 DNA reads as TGTGCCAGCAGCTTTACCACTAACTATGGCTACACCTTC.

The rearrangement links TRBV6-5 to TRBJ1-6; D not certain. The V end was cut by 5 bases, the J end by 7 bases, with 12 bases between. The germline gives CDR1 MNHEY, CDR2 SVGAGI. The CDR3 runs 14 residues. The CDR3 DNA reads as TGTGCCAGCAGTGAGTTTCGGAAGAATTCACCCCTCCACTTT. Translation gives CASSEFRKNSPLHF.

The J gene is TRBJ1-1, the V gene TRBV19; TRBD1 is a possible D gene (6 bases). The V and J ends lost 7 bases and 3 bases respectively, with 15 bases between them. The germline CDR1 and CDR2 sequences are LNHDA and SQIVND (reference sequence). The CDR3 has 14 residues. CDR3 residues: CASILGGSYTEAFF. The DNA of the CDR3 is TGTGCCAGTATCCTAGGGGGAAGCTACACTGAAGCTTTCTTT.

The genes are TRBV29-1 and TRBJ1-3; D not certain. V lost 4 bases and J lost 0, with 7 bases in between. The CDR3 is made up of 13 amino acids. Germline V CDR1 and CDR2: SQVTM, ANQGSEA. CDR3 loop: CSVGHLSGNTIYF. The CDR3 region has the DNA TGCAGCGTTGGGCACCTCTCTGGAAACACCATATATTTT.

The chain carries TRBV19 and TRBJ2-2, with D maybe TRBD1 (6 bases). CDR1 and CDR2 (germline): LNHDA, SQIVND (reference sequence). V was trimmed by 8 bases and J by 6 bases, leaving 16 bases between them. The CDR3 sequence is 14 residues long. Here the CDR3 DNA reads TGTGCCAGTGGGGAACAGGGTTTTGCCGGGGAGCTGTTTTTT. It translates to CASGEQGFAGELFF.

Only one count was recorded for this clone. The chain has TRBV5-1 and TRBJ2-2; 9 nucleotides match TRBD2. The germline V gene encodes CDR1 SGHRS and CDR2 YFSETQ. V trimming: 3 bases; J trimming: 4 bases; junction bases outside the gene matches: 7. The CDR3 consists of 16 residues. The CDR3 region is CASSSLAGVGTGELFF. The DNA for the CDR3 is TGCGCCAGCAGCTCATTAGCGGGAGTGGGCACCGGGGAGCTGTTTTTT.

The CDR3 reads CASSSGLAVPGWNEQFF. The CDR3 DNA reads as TGTGCCAGCAGCTCGGGACTAGCGGTCCCGGGTTGGAATGAGCAGTTCTTC. The V gene is TRBV5-8, the J gene TRBJ2-1; 11 bases line up with TRBD2. This CDR3 is 17 amino acids long. Germline CDR1 and CDR2: SGHTS and YDEGEE. J was trimmed by 7 bases and V by 3 bases; bases with no gene match: 12.